The 9 T cell receptor beta chains presented below share a single source sample, sequenced in a study of T cell repertoires in cytomegalovirus infection. A single record per CDR3 protein comes from TCRdb applying MiXCR to the reads. The table has hundreds of thousands of distinct CDR3 sequences, around 24% seen once. The sample comprised CD8+ T cells from PBMCs. The receptors come from a human donor in good health (CMV status not recorded). Some clones in this sample may be carry-over from other donors' samples.

This clonotype has at least ten counts. The chain is built from TRBV27 and TRBJ1-1; D remains ambiguous. CDR3 size: 15 residues. The germline gives CDR1 MNHEY, CDR2 SMNVEV (reference sequence). The germline V and J ends were trimmed by 4 bases and 2 bases, with 14 bases remaining between them. Here the CDR3 DNA reads TGTGCCAGCAGTTCTATTCGGGCAATTAACACTGAAGCTTTCTTT. The encoded protein is CASSSIRAINTEAFF.

In its sample, this clonotype was seen many times. V usage is TRBV7-2 and J usage is TRBJ2-5; 11 positions agree with TRBD2. The CDR3 loop spans 15 amino acids. V lost 1 base and J lost 5; bases outside the gene matches: 3. In germline, CDR1 is SGHTA, CDR2 FQGNSA. This CDR3 reads CASSLVSGGAETQYF. DNA of the CDR3: TGTGCCAGCAGCTTAGTTAGCGGGGGGGCGGAGACCCAGTACTTC.

Comment on this clonotype: One junction end does not reproduce the germline sequence, and a read error may be involved. This chain joins TRBV28 and TRBJ2-1, with D hard to call. CDR3 length equals 11 residues. CDR1 MDHEN and CDR2 SYDVKM come from the germline V gene. Here the CDR3 reads CVSSSGNEQFF. CDR3 DNA sequence: TGTGTCAGCAGTTCCGGGAATGAGCAGTTCTTC.

V gene TRBV20-1 combines with J gene TRBJ2-7, with TRBD1 matching over 9 bases. With V trimmed by 6 bases and J by 6 bases, 12 bases remained unmatched. The CDR3 length is 14 residues. Germline CDR1 is DFQATT and CDR2 is SNEGSKA (reference sequence). The CDR3 loop reads CSARPGTGSGEQYV. The CDR3 DNA reads as TGCAGTGCCCGCCCGGGGACAGGGAGTGGCGAGCAGTACGTC.

The sample holds a few counts of this clonotype. The rearrangement uses TRBV19 and TRBJ1-5; D perhaps matches TRBD1 (5 bases). CDR3 length: 15 amino acids. The ends were cut back, 3 bases at V and 2 bases at J, with 11 bases in the middle. Looked up from germline, CDR1 is LNHDA and CDR2 is SQIVND (reference sequence). DNA of the CDR3: TGTGCCAGTAGTATTGTCCAGGGAGGCAATCAGCCCCAGCATTTT. Protein sequence: CASSIVQGGNQPQHF.

The chain links TRBV13 to TRBJ1-6, with D perhaps matching TRBD1 (6 bases). Germline V gene sequence: CDR1 PRHDT, CDR2 FYEKMQ (reference sequence). This CDR3 has 15 amino acids. The germline V and J ends were trimmed by 5 bases and 4 bases, with 12 bases remaining between them. CDR3 sequence: CASSTGTLYNSPLHF. The DNA of the CDR3 is TGTGCCAGCAGCACAGGGACTCTGTATAATTCACCCCTCCACTTT.

This clonotype was recorded a few times. The rearrangement links TRBV2 to TRBJ2-2, with TRBD2 identical over 7 bases. V gave up 8 bases and J gave up 6 bases; unmatched junction bases: 6. CDR3 size: 13 residues. CDR1 is SNHLY, CDR2 FYNNEI, per germline. The CDR3 DNA reads as TGTGCCAGCCGGGGGAGGGGAGCCGGGGAGCTGTTTTTT. It is translated as CASRGRGAGELFF.

The rearrangement joins TRBV20-1 to TRBJ2-6; 10 nucleotides align to TRBD1. CDR3 length: 17 amino acids. After removal of 0 bases from V and 4 bases from J, the junction contained 6 bases not matched to a gene. Germline V gene data show CDR1 as DFQATT and CDR2 as SNEGSKA (reference sequence). This chain's CDR3 is CSARDLDRGPGANVLTF. In DNA form, the CDR3 reads TGCAGTGCTAGAGATCTTGACAGGGGGCCCGGGGCCAACGTCCTGACTTTC.

The V gene is TRBV7-2, the J gene TRBJ2-3; D ambiguous. Deletions cut 3 bases from V and 2 bases from J, with 12 bases between. This CDR3 contains 15 residues. Germline V lookup: CDR1 SGHTA, CDR2 FQGNSA. The CDR3 DNA sequence: TGTGCCAGCAGCTTCCGGCACACAGTCACAGATACGCAGTATTTT. Amino acids: CASSFRHTVTDTQYF.